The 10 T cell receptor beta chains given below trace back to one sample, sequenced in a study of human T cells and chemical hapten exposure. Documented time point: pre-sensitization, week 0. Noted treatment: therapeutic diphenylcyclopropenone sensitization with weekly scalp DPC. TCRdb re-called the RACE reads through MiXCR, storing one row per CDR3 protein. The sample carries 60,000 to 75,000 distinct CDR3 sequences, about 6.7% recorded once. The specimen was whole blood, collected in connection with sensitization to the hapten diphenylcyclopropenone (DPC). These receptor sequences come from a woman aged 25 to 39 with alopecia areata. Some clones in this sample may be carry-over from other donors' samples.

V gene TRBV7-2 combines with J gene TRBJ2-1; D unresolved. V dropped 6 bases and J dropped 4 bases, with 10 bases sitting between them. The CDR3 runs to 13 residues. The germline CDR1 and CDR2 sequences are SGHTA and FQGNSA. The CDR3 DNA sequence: TGTGCCAGCAGACCCGACTTTTACAATGAGCAGTTCTTC. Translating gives CASRPDFYNEQFF.

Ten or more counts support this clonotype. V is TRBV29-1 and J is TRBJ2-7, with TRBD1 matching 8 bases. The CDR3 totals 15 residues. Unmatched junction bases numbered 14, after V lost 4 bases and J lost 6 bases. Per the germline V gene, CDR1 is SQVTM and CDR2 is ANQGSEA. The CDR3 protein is CSVATSDRVRGEQYF. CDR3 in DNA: TGCAGCGTTGCTACCTCGGACAGGGTAAGGGGCGAGCAGTACTTC.

The DNA of the CDR3 is TGCGCCAGCGTTCGACAGGCGCAAGAGACCCAGTACTTC. Translating it yields CASVRQAQETQYF. This chain uses TRBV10-2 with TRBJ2-5, with D maybe TRBD1 (6 bases). The CDR3 has 13 residues. V lost 8 bases, J lost 2 bases, and 12 bases lay in between. Germline lookup yields CDR1 WSHSY and CDR2 SAAADI.

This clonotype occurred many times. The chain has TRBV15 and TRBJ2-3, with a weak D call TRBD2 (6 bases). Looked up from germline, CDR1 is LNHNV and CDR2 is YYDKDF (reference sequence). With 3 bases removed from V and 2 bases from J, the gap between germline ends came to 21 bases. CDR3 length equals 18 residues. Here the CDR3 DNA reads TGTGCCACCAGCAGCCCCCGCCGTCTAGCGACTCCCACAGATACGCAGTATTTT. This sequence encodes CATSSPRRLATPTDTQYF. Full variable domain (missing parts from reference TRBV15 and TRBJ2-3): DAMVIQNPRYQVTQFGKPVTLSCSQTLNHNVMYWYQQKSSQAPKLLFHYYDKDFNNEADTPDNFQSRRPNTSFCFLDIRSPGLGDTAMYLCATSSPRRLATPTDTQYFGPGTRLTVL.

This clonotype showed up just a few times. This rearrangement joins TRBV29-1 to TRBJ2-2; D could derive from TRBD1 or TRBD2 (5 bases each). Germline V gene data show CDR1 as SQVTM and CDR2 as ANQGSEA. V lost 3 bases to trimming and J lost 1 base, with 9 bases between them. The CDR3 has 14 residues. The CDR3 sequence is CSVEGDENTGELFF. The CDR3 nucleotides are TGCAGCGTTGAGGGGGACGAGAACACCGGGGAGCTGTTTTTT.

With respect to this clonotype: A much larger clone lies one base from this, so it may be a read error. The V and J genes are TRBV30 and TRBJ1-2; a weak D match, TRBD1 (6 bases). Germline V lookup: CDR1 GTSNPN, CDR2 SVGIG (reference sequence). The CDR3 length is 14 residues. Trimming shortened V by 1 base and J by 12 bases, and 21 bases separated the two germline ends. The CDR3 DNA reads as TGTGCCTGGAGTGGAACCGGACAGCGGCTAGGCGACACCTTC. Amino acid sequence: CAWSGTGQRLGDTF.

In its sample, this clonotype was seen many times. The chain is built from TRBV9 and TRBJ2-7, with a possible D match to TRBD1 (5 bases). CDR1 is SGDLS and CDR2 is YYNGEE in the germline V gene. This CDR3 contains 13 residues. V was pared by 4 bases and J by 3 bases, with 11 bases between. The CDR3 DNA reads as TGTGCCAGCAGCCCGGGCAGGGACTACGAGCAGTACTTC. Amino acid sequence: CASSPGRDYEQYF.

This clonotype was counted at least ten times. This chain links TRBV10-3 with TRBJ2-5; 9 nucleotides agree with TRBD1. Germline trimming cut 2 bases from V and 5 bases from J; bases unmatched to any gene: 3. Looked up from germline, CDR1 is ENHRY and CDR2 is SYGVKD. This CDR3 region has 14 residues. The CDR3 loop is CAISETGGDETQYF. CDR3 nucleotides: TGTGCCATCAGTGAGACAGGGGGCGATGAGACCCAGTACTTC.

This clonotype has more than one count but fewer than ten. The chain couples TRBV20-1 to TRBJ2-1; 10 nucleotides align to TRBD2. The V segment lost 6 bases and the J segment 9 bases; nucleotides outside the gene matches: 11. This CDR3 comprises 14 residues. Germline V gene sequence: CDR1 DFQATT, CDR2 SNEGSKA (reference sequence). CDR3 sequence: CSAQRGLASAEQFF. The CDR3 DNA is TGCAGTGCCCAGAGGGGACTAGCGTCGGCTGAGCAGTTCTTC.

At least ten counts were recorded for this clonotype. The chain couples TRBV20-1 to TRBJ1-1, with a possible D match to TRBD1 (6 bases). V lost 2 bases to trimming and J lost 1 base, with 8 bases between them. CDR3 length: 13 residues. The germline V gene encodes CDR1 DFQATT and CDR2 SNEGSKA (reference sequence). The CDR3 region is CSARSRGNTEAFF. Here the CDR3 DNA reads TGCAGTGCTAGATCCAGGGGGAACACTGAAGCTTTCTTT.